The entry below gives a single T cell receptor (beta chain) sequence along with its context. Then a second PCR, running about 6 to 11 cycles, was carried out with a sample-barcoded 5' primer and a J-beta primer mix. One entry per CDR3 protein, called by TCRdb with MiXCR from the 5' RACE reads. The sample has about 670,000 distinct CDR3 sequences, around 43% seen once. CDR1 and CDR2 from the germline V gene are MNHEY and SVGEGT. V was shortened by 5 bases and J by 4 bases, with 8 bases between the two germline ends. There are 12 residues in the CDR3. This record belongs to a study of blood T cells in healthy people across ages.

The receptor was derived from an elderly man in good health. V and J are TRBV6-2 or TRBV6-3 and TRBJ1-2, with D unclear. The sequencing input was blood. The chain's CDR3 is CASSASPYGYTF. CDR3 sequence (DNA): TGTGCCAGCAGTGCCTCACCCTATGGCTACACCTTC.